The next 14 T cell receptor beta chains were all read from a single sample in a study of cytomegalovirus exposure and HLA in healthy donors. This PCR relied on a set of 60 Vbeta primers and 13 Jbeta primers. Libraries were prepared by immunoSEQ multiplex PCR; TCRdb keeps only in-frame clonotypes and omits some of them. This sample carries about 200,000 clones, around 83% of them seen once, and the ten largest clones take 2.5% to 3.5%. The sample comprised PBMCs. Every receptor here comes from a woman in her thirties or forties in good health and CMV-seronegative.

The chain combines TRBV27 with TRBJ1-5; no reliable D call. In germline, CDR1 is MNHEY, CDR2 SMNVEV (reference sequence). The V and J ends lost 8 bases and 6 bases respectively, with 14 bases between them. This CDR3 spans 13 amino acids. The CDR3 DNA is TGTGCCAGCGCCCTCAGTGTGCTTCAGCCCCAGCATTTT. Protein: CASALSVLQPQHF.

The chain couples TRBV19 to TRBJ2-7; 13 positions agree with TRBD2. The CDR3 covers 16 residues. V trimming: 6 bases; J trimming: 6 bases; junction bases outside the gene matches: 11. Germline V CDR1 and CDR2: LNHDA, SQIVND (reference sequence). CDR3 nucleotides: TGTGCCAGTAGCCAAGGGAGGACTAGCGGGAGCCGCGAGCAGTACTTC. Protein product: CASSQGRTSGSREQYF.

This rearrangement joins TRBV18 to TRBJ2-7; TRBD2 aligns across 7 bases. Trimming at V came to 1 base and at J to 6 bases, leaving 12 bases not matched to a gene. From germline, CDR1 is KGHSH and CDR2 LQKENI. The CDR3 has 16 amino acids. The CDR3 loop is CASSPLREGLLGEQYF. The CDR3 nucleotides are TGTGCCAGCTCACCACTCAGGGAGGGCCTTCTGGGCGAGCAGTACTTC.

The genes are TRBV7-9 and TRBJ2-1, with 9 bases matching TRBD2. The CDR3 extends over 15 amino acids. Per germline, CDR1 SEHNR and CDR2 FQNEAQ (reference sequence). The junction had 6 bases not matched to a gene; V was cut back by 1 base and J by 8 bases. CDR3 sequence: CASSLGLAGWDEQFF. CDR3 bases: TGTGCCAGCAGCTTAGGTCTAGCGGGGTGGGATGAGCAGTTCTTC.

The V gene is TRBV4-1, the J gene TRBJ2-1, with 16 bases matching TRBD2. Per germline, CDR1 MGHRA and CDR2 YSYEKL. CDR3 length equals 17 residues. V trimming: 1 base; J trimming: 15 bases; junction bases outside the gene matches: 12. CDR3 DNA sequence: TGCGCCAGCAGCCAAGTACCCTCCGGGACTAGCGGGAGGGCCAGGTTCTTC. It codes for CASSQVPSGTSGRARFF.

The chain carries TRBV27 and TRBJ2-7, with unresolved D. The V end lost 3 bases, the J end lost 6 bases, and 15 bases lay between the germline ends. Germline assignment: CDR1 MNHEY and CDR2 SMNVEV (reference sequence). The CDR3 contains 14 residues. CDR3 in DNA: TGTGCCAGCAGTTTGACATCCGTATTGGGCGAGCAGTACTTC. Translation gives CASSLTSVLGEQYF.

This clone was seen more than once but under ten times. The chain joins TRBV10-2 to TRBJ1-5, with 9 bases lining up with TRBD1. CDR3 length: 15 residues. The V segment lost 6 bases and the J segment 1 base; nucleotides outside the gene matches: 4. Germline V gene sequence: CDR1 WSHSY, CDR2 SAAADI. The CDR3 protein is CASSLQGASNQPQHF. CDR3 sequence (DNA): TGCGCCAGCAGCTTACAGGGGGCGAGCAATCAGCCCCAGCATTTT.

The gene calls are TRBV10-1 and TRBJ2-7; 9 nucleotides agree with TRBD2. The CDR3 length is 15 residues. CDR1 is WNHNN and CDR2 is SYGVQD in the germline V gene (reference sequence). The ends lost 3 bases at V and 3 bases at J; junction bases unmatched: 6. The CDR3 here is CASSDSGRRGYEQYF. In DNA form, the CDR3 reads TGCGCCAGCAGTGATAGCGGGAGAAGGGGCTACGAGCAGTACTTC.

The chain couples TRBV5-1 to TRBJ1-5; D is uncertain. Per germline, CDR1 SGHRS and CDR2 YFSETQ. Trimming removed 4 bases at V and 2 bases at J, with 19 bases between. The CDR3 sequence is 17 residues long. The CDR3 region is CASSPGALTKGNQPQHF. The CDR3, as DNA: TGCGCCAGCAGCCCTGGAGCTTTAACTAAGGGCAATCAGCCCCAGCATTTT.

This chain links TRBV27 with TRBJ1-1; TRBD1 matches at 9 bases. V was clipped by 0 bases and J by 11 bases; unmatched bases: 1. Per germline, CDR1 MNHEY and CDR2 SMNVEV (reference sequence). CDR3 size: 12 residues. This chain's CDR3 is CASSLSGQGAFF. The CDR3 DNA is TGTGCCAGCAGTTTATCCGGACAGGGGGCTTTCTTT.

The chain couples TRBV5-4 to TRBJ1-1; 9 nucleotides match TRBD1. Germline CDR1 SGHNT, CDR2 YYREEE (reference sequence). This CDR3 is 17 amino acids long. V lost 3 bases, J lost 0 bases, and 9 bases stayed unmatched. The CDR3 spells CASSSGLRTGVNTEAFF. CDR3 DNA sequence: TGTGCCAGCAGCTCTGGGCTCAGGACAGGGGTGAACACTGAAGCTTTCTTT.

The chain employs TRBV7-8 and TRBJ1-5; D possibly corresponds to TRBD1 (5 bases). CDR1 and CDR2 from the germline V gene are SGHVS and FQNEAQ. The CDR3 runs 15 residues. V dropped 4 bases and J dropped 6 bases, with 16 bases sitting between them. Here the CDR3 DNA reads TGTGCCAGCAGCTATAGGCCGGGGGGTAGTCAGCCCCAGCATTTT. It translates to CASSYRPGGSQPQHF.

The chain employs TRBV27 and TRBJ2-7, with D possibly being TRBD1 (5 bases). The CDR3 extends over 14 amino acids. Germline V gives CDR1 MNHEY, CDR2 SMNVEV (reference sequence). Trimming took 6 bases from V and 2 from J, leaving 14 bases between them. The CDR3 coding sequence is TGTGCCAGCAGGGTAACAGGTTGGGCCTACGAGCAGTACTTC. Its translation is CASRVTGWAYEQYF.

This clone was seen more than once but under ten times. The V gene is TRBV5-4, the J gene TRBJ2-2, with TRBD2 identical over 7 bases. The CDR3 loop spans 15 amino acids. Germline V lookup: CDR1 SGHNT, CDR2 YYREEE (reference sequence). Losses at the gene ends were 3 bases for V and 5 bases for J; bases not matched to a gene: 7. The CDR3 region has the DNA TGTGCCAGCAGCTCTGGGAGGGCCCGGACCGGGGAGCTGTTTTTT. Protein: CASSSGRARTGELFF.